In its sample, the clone carrying this T cell receptor beta chain was seen a few times. Antigen: not known. This clone may be a read error of a much larger clone one base away. The CDR3 is 13 amino acids. The trim removed 6 bases at V and 3 bases at J, leaving 4 bases unmatched. CDR1 is DFQATT and CDR2 is SNEGSKA in the germline V gene (reference sequence). The sample belongs to a study of CD8 T cells in ankylosing spondylitis. Study-level findings and limits: With a CD8+ phenotype, disease-linked clones were relatively rare in peripheral blood. There was a TCR beta motif, made of several highly homologous variants, that appeared characteristic of ankylosing spondylitis blood.

TCRdb analysed the 5' RACE reads with MiXCR anew, one entry per CDR3 protein. The sample holds some 800,000 distinct CDR3 sequences; about 12% are singletons and the top ten take roughly 0.51%. Sequencing was performed on blood, either unsorted or a sorted T cell fraction (not recorded which). This clonotype originated in a male donor with ankylosing spondylitis. This chain joins TRBV20-1 and TRBJ2-3, with TRBD1 matching 9 bases. CDR3 protein: CSALTGGTDTQYF. CDR3 DNA: TGCAGTGCCCTGACAGGGGGGACAGATACGCAGTATTTT.